This is a list of T cell receptor beta chains from one sample in a study of radiation and T cells in renal cell carcinoma. Clones were read by immunoSEQ multiplex PCR, and TCRdb kept only the in-frame ones, dropping some. The data show 150,000 or so clones, roughly 87% seen once. The material was blood, obtained from a patient whose treatment included radiotherapy and nephrectomy. These receptors all come from a woman in her 50s with renal cell carcinoma. CDR3s include the opening cysteine and the closing phenylalanine or tryptophan. A D gene is named only where the DNA matches it firmly.

D,V,CDR3
-,TRBV25-1,CASSQGWGQNQPQHF
-,TRBV21-1,CASSPRFGQHPSYNSPLHF
-,TRBV4-3,CASSQDWAHSYEQYF
-,TRBV7-9,CASRGLGSSGNTIYF
TRBD1,TRBV25-1,CASSRTGTNYGYTF
TRBD1,TRBV6-1,CASKGTGLYEKLFF
-,TRBV5-1,CASSLVTGSNQPQHF
-,TRBV30,CAWSRSVGADTQYF
-,TRBV4-1,CASSRPRGGLNYGYTF
TRBD1,TRBV5-1,CASSSGGNGEKLFF
-,TRBV4-1,CASSQRPVIYGYTF
-,TRBV7-3,CASSSQGGSNTGELFF
-,TRBV18,CASSPQGLRSGNTIYF
-,TRBV5-1,CASSSPEGLTTNEKLFF
-,TRBV5-4,CASSPQTGTDTQYF
TRBD1,TRBV5-1,CASSLGTGAYNEQFF
TRBD1,TRBV5-1,CASSFQGAGSPLHF
-,TRBV6-1,CASSGRAGRSYEQYF
-,TRBV5-1,CASSLAERGGYTF
TRBD2,TRBV9,CASSGTSGGVSTGELFF
-,TRBV9,CASSVRDNAGYTF
-,TRBV20-1,CSAKGVDEQYF
TRBD1,TRBV30,CAWSRTGINYGYTF
-,TRBV7-9,CASTHSGGMDYEQYF
TRBD2,TRBV11-2,CASSSSSGLAGEYNEQFF
TRBD1,TRBV6-6,CASSPQGANTEAFF
-,TRBV5-1,CASSLALPSLSADTQYF
-,TRBV21-1,CASSKAGEPQPQHF
TRBD2,TRBV4-1,CASSLRLAGLTDTQYF
-,TRBV5-6,CASSISYTDTQYF
-,TRBV6-6,CASLPGQVIYNEQFF
TRBD1,TRBV6-5,CASMGQANYGYTF
-,TRBV25-1,CASSDDGGAVRELFF
-,TRBV15,CATSRDRFSGNTIYF
-,TRBV6-5,CASSAGGNQPQHF
-,TRBV6-5,CASSYLTGYEQYF